What follows are 7 T cell receptor beta chains derived from one specimen sequenced in a study of cytomegalovirus exposure and HLA in healthy donors. Use of 60 Vbeta and 13 Jbeta primers characterized the PCR. Here immunoSEQ multiplex PCR was the method, and the copy in TCRdb shows in-frame clones only, minus some. Found here are approximately 240,000 clones, 70% to 85% of them singletons; the top ten hold around 0.57%. Sequenced input: PBMCs. These receptors were obtained from a woman aged 35 to 49 in good health and CMV-seronegative.

This rearrangement joins TRBV7-8 to TRBJ2-3; 7 bases are a match to TRBD2. Germline trimming cut 5 bases from V and 0 bases from J; bases unmatched to any gene: 8. Germline assignment: CDR1 SGHVS and CDR2 FQNEAQ. CDR3 length equals 16 residues. DNA for the CDR3: TGTGCCAGCAGCCGTGGGCTAGCGGTTAGCACAGATACGCAGTATTTT. Translation gives CASSRGLAVSTDTQYF.

The chain carries TRBV27 and TRBJ2-5, with TRBD2 matching over 7 bases. Trimming took 10 bases from V and 7 from J; bases not matched to a gene: 6. From germline, CDR1 is MNHEY and CDR2 SMNVEV (reference sequence). The CDR3 covers 11 residues. DNA for the CDR3: TGTGCCACCGGGGGGTCGGGGACCCAGTACTTC. Its translation is CATGGSGTQYF.

The J gene is TRBJ1-1, the V gene TRBV7-3; 7 nucleotides line up with TRBD1. From germline, CDR1 is SGHTA and CDR2 FQGTGA. The V and J ends lost 1 base and 1 base, in that order; junction bases with no gene match: 3. The CDR3 extends over 15 amino acids. The CDR3 sequence is CASSLKGAKNTEAFF. The CDR3, as DNA: TGTGCCAGCAGCTTAAAGGGGGCAAAGAACACTGAAGCTTTCTTT.

The chain recombines TRBV7-9 with TRBJ2-1; maybe TRBD1 (5 bases). The CDR3 extends over 14 amino acids. The germline V gene has CDR1 SEHNR and CDR2 FQNEAQ (reference sequence). V lost 5 bases and J 6 bases, leaving 14 bases between the germline ends. The DNA of the CDR3 is TGTGCCAGCAGCCCCAAAAACAGGATCAATGAGCAGTTCTTC. Its protein product is CASSPKNRINEQFF.

The chain is built from TRBV27 and TRBJ1-2, with TRBD1 matching 9 bases. Germline CDR1 reads MNHEY; CDR2 reads SMNVEV (reference sequence). Unmatched junction bases numbered 6, after V lost 6 bases and J lost 7 bases. This CDR3 spans 13 amino acids. The CDR3 sequence is CASRRGQGRGYTF. For the CDR3, the DNA is TGTGCCAGCAGGAGGGGACAGGGACGTGGCTACACCTTC.

The chain employs TRBV4-3 and TRBJ2-7; 9 bases align to TRBD1. Germline V lookup: CDR1 LGHNA, CDR2 YSLEER. CDR3 length: 14 amino acids. The junction had 3 bases not matched to a gene; V was cut back by 3 bases and J by 3 bases. CDR3 loop: CASSHDRGGYEQYF. The CDR3 DNA reads TGCGCCAGCAGCCACGACAGGGGGGGCTACGAGCAGTACTTC.

This chain joins TRBV4-1 and TRBJ2-7; D is perhaps TRBD2 (5 bases). Germline V CDR1 and CDR2: MGHRA, YSYEKL. V was pared by 4 bases and J by 3 bases, with 19 bases between. The CDR3 contains 16 residues. Written as DNA, the CDR3 is TGCGCCAGCAGCCCGACTACCAGGCTTCATAACTACGAGCAGTACTTC. Translation: CASSPTTRLHNYEQYF.